This T cell receptor (beta chain) was sequenced for a study of a mutant IDH1 vaccine in newly diagnosed glioma. Across the study: Treated patients were roughly 62% male, about 40% female, mean age about 41 years. Most patients had radiochemotherapy with temozolomide before enrollment; others had one alone. Overall study results and limits: The occurrence of vaccine-induced immune responses was seen in 90% to 95% of patients.

Time point noted: baseline, week 1 (first vaccination visit). The treatment here: pre-vaccination baseline after standard-of-care therapy. In every donor, the tumor was a new WHO grade 3 or 4 IDH1-mutant, ATRX-lost astrocytoma. The ends were cut back, 0 bases at V and 5 bases at J, with 11 bases in the middle. CDR3 length: 14 amino acids. Looked up from germline, CDR1 is SGHRS and CDR2 is YFSETQ. Method: immunoSEQ multiplex PCR; TCRdb's copy keeps in-frame clones and lacks some. The table has 45,000 to 55,000 clones, roughly 85% seen once. With respect to this clone: As yet, its antigen is unknown.

Material: PBMCs, obtained from a glioma patient treated with radiotherapy, temozolomide or both. V gene TRBV5-1 combines with J gene TRBJ1-1, with D unclear. The receptor comes from a man in his forties with glioma. For the CDR3, the DNA is TGCGCCAGCAGCTTGGCCCGACGTGGGACTGAAGCTTTCTTT. Protein product: CASSLARRGTEAFF.